The 22 T cell receptor beta chains below all came from one sample that was sequenced in a study of memory CD4+ T cells and cytomegalovirus serostatus (dated by TCRdb to between 2018 and 2020). The library was obtained by the immunoSEQ multiplex PCR assay. TCRdb took over this immuneACCESS table, retaining in-frame rearrangements with V and J assigned. Such tables are incomplete; in checked studies, under half of the missing clones stem from an unresolved V gene, and the remainder is unexplained. For this sample the table gives about 48,000 clones, of which about 77% were detected only once. The ten largest clones take up roughly 0.8% of the sample. Single viable CD3+CD4+CD8-CD45RO+ cells were sorted as memory CD4+ T cells on a FACSAria II. What was sequenced was memory CD4+ T cells from blood. These receptors were taken from an adult in good health and CMV-seronegative.

The gene calls are TRBV27 and TRBJ1-3, with D unclear. The ends were cut back, 6 bases at V and 0 bases at J, with 15 bases in the middle. Germline V gene lookup returns CDR1 MNHEY and CDR2 SMNVEV (reference sequence). The CDR3 covers 16 residues. DNA for the CDR3: TGTGCCAGCAGCCCCGGAGTGGCCAGCTCTGGAAACACCATATATTTT. Amino acids: CASSPGVASSGNTIYF.

This clone has just a few counts. The chain carries TRBV11-2 and TRBJ2-4; TRBD1 might be the D (7 bases). The CDR3 extends over 14 amino acids. Germline loops: CDR1 SGHAT, CDR2 FQNNGV. V lost 10 bases to trimming and J lost 7 bases, with 20 bases between them. The CDR3 spells CATHQTGRLNIQYF. The CDR3 bases are TGTGCCACCCACCAGACAGGGAGGCTCAACATTCAGTACTTC.

This chain connects TRBV28 to TRBJ2-7, with 8 bases matching TRBD2. Germline CDR1 reads MDHEN; CDR2 reads SYDVKM. V lost 6 bases and J lost 0; bases outside the gene matches: 7. The CDR3 is 15 amino acids. The chain's CDR3 is CASSPRGTSSYEQYF. CDR3 nucleotides: TGTGCCAGCAGCCCCCGTGGGACTAGCTCCTACGAGCAGTACTTC.

The chain links TRBV7-9 to TRBJ1-2, with 8 bases identical to TRBD1. This CDR3 region has 15 residues. The V gene end was trimmed by 3 bases and the J gene end by 4 bases; junction bases not matched to a gene: 7. Germline V CDR1 and CDR2: SEHNR, FQNEAQ (reference sequence). CDR3 DNA sequence: TGTGCCAGCAGCTTCTCAGGGGGCAAGTCCTATGGCTACACCTTC. This gives the protein CASSFSGGKSYGYTF.

This sequence joins TRBV5-5 and TRBJ2-7, with D perhaps given as TRBD1 or TRBD2 (5 bases each). V dropped 3 bases and J dropped 0 bases, with 10 bases sitting between them. The CDR3 length is 14 residues. CDR1 is SGHKS, CDR2 YYEKEE, per germline (reference sequence). Here the CDR3 DNA reads TGTGCCAGCAGCTACCGGGGCAGCTCCTACGAGCAGTACTTC. Its translation: CASSYRGSSYEQYF.

The V gene is TRBV19, the J gene TRBJ2-7, with TRBD2 matching 8 bases. Germline assignment: CDR1 LNHDA and CDR2 SQIVND (reference sequence). The V and J ends lost 5 bases and 3 bases, in that order; junction bases with no gene match: 6. This CDR3 is 14 amino acids long. The CDR3 DNA is TGTGCCAGTAGTTCGGGACTAGAACTCTACGAGCAGTACTTC. Protein sequence: CASSSGLELYEQYF.

The rearrangement joins TRBV2 to TRBJ2-2, with D possibly called TRBD1 or TRBD2 (5 bases each). V dropped 5 bases and J dropped 7 bases, with 11 bases sitting between them. Germline V CDR1 and CDR2: SNHLY, FYNNEI. This CDR3 is built from 13 residues. CDR3 sequence reads: CASSSNGGGELFF. DNA of the CDR3: TGTGCCAGCAGTTCAAATGGGGGCGGGGAGCTGTTTTTT. The variable domain in full, completed from reference TRBV2 and TRBJ2-2, reads EPEVTQTPSHQVTQMGQEVILRCVPISNHLYFYWYRQILGQKVEFLVSFYNNEISEKSEIFDDQFSVERPDGSNFTLKIRSTKLEDSAMYFCASSSNGGGELFFGEGSRLTVL.

This chain joins TRBV5-1 and TRBJ1-4, with D unclear. With 4 bases removed from V and 0 bases from J, the gap between germline ends came to 7 bases. The CDR3 contains 14 residues. Germline CDR1 SGHRS, CDR2 YFSETQ. The chain's CDR3 is CASSVGTTNEKLFF. The CDR3 DNA reads as TGCGCCAGCAGCGTAGGGACAACTAATGAAAAACTGTTTTTT.

There are a few counts of this clone. The chain carries TRBV30 and TRBJ1-1; 7 bases match TRBD1. The CDR3 runs to 16 residues. Germline CDR1 is GTSNPN and CDR2 is SVGIG (reference sequence). The V gene end was trimmed by 4 bases and the J gene end by 4 bases; junction bases not matched to a gene: 15. In nucleotides, the CDR3 is TGTGCCTGGATGCGACAGGGATCAGTCCCAGGCACTGAAGCTTTCTTT. It encodes CAWMRQGSVPGTEAFF.

The V gene is TRBV7-2, the J gene TRBJ2-5; a possible D gene is TRBD2 (5 bases). V lost 2 bases and J 4 bases, leaving 11 bases between the germline ends. This CDR3 region has 14 residues. Germline CDR1 and CDR2: SGHTA and FQGNSA. The CDR3 is CASSLNRGSETQYF. The DNA of the CDR3 is TGTGCCAGCAGCTTAAACCGGGGATCAGAGACCCAGTACTTC.

The chain joins TRBV7-9 to TRBJ2-6; D might be TRBD2 (7 bases). There are 17 residues in the CDR3. Germline V lookup: CDR1 SEHNR, CDR2 FQNEAQ (reference sequence). The V end was cut by 5 bases, the J end by 0 bases, with 14 bases between. As DNA, the CDR3 is TGTGCCAGCAGCGATAGGGGGGGATCCTCTGGGGCCAACGTCCTGACTTTC. Translating it yields CASSDRGGSSGANVLTF. Full variable domain (rest looked up from reference TRBV7-9 and TRBJ2-6): DTGVSQNPRHKITKRGQNVTFRCDPISEHNRLYWYRQTLGQGPEFLTYFQNEAQLEKSRLLSDRFSAERPKGSFSTLEIQRTEQGDSAMYLCASSDRGGSSGANVLTFGAGSRLTVL.

The chain has TRBV5-4 and TRBJ1-4, with a weak D call TRBD1 (6 bases). Looked up from germline, CDR1 is SGHNT and CDR2 is YYREEE (reference sequence). The CDR3 has 15 residues. V shed 4 bases and J shed 7 bases, with 17 bases lying between them. CDR3 in amino acids: CASSEKGGIGEKLFF. CDR3 coding DNA: TGTGCCAGCAGCGAAAAAGGGGGGATCGGTGAAAAACTGTTTTTT.

This clone was counted a single time. The chain combines TRBV6-5 with TRBJ2-5; D remains unclear. Germline V CDR1 and CDR2: MNHEY, SVGAGI. The V end lost 4 bases, the J end lost 5 bases, and 5 bases lay between the germline ends. This CDR3 spans 11 amino acids. CDR3 residues: CASSSAETQYF. CDR3 nucleotides: TGTGCCAGCAGTTCCGCGGAGACCCAGTACTTC.

The V call is TRBV4-1, the J call TRBJ2-5, with TRBD1 identical over 10 bases. The germline V gene encodes CDR1 MGHRA and CDR2 YSYEKL. Trimming took 1 base from V and 1 from J; bases not matched to a gene: 6. The CDR3 has 17 residues. Here the CDR3 reads CASSQGRTGGIQETQYF. Written as DNA, the CDR3 is TGCGCCAGCAGCCAAGGGCGGACAGGGGGAATCCAAGAGACCCAGTACTTC.

V and J are TRBV4-1 and TRBJ2-1; D is perhaps TRBD1 (5 bases). The V gene lost 1 base and the J gene lost 2 bases, with 9 bases spanning the gap. This CDR3 has 15 amino acids. The germline V gene encodes CDR1 MGHRA and CDR2 YSYEKL. The DNA of the CDR3 is TGCGCCAGCAGCCAAGGAGACAGAGCCTACAATGAGCAGTTCTTC. It is translated as CASSQGDRAYNEQFF.

The chain links TRBV18 to TRBJ2-3; no reliable D call. V lost 3 bases, J lost 4 bases, and 5 bases lay in between. The CDR3 contains 12 residues. Germline assignment: CDR1 KGHSH and CDR2 LQKENI. CDR3 region: CASSPEADTQYF. The CDR3 DNA is TGTGCCAGCTCACCCGAGGCAGATACGCAGTATTTT.

This chain connects TRBV7-9 to TRBJ1-1, with D unresolved. The V gene lost 5 bases and the J gene lost 3 bases, with 16 bases spanning the gap. Germline CDR1 is SEHNR and CDR2 is FQNEAQ (reference sequence). The CDR3 extends over 15 amino acids. CDR3 in DNA: TGTGCCAGCAGCCCCCGGTACCCAATGGACACTGAAGCTTTCTTT. Its translation is CASSPRYPMDTEAFF.

The V and J genes are TRBV11-2 and TRBJ2-7; the D gene is possibly TRBD1 (5 bases). The CDR3 spans 16 residues. Looked up from germline, CDR1 is SGHAT and CDR2 is FQNNGV. V lost 5 bases and J lost 0, with 17 bases in between. DNA for the CDR3: TGTGCCAGCAGCCCCGTAAACAGGCGCAGCTCCTACGAGCAGTACTTC. Translating it yields CASSPVNRRSSYEQYF.

This chain links TRBV5-1 with TRBJ2-2; maybe TRBD2 (5 bases). CDR1 is SGHRS, CDR2 YFSETQ, per germline. Trimming left V 4 bases short and J 5 bases short, with 15 bases between. This CDR3 has 15 amino acids. The CDR3: CASSPSGGKTGELFF. CDR3 nucleotides: TGCGCCAGCAGCCCCAGCGGAGGAAAGACCGGGGAGCTGTTTTTT. Full variable domain (missing parts from reference TRBV5-1 and TRBJ2-2): KAGVTQTPRYLIKTRGQQVTLSCSPISGHRSVSWYQQTPGQGLQFLFEYFSETQRNKGNFPGRFSGRQFSNSRSEMNVSTLELGDSALYLCASSPSGGKTGELFFGEGSRLTVL.

The chain employs TRBV28 and TRBJ2-7, with a tentative D call TRBD1 (8 bases). Germline assignment: CDR1 MDHEN and CDR2 SYDVKM. The V and J ends lost 8 bases and 7 bases respectively, with 27 bases between them. This CDR3 is built from 16 residues. The DNA of the CDR3 is TGTGCCAGCGCACGGGGGGTGACGGACAGGGCTCGGGAGCAGTACTTC. Translating it yields CASARGVTDRAREQYF.

This clone came up a few times. The chain joins TRBV14 to TRBJ2-5; D might be TRBD1 or TRBD2, each matching 7 bases. This CDR3 has 14 residues. Germline lookup yields CDR1 SGHDN and CDR2 FVKESK. V gave up 1 base and J gave up 5 bases, with 11 bases separating them. The CDR3 nucleotides read TGTGCCAGCAGCCAAGCCCAGGGGGGGGAGACCCAGTACTTC. Its protein product is CASSQAQGGETQYF. The full variable domain, rest sourced from reference TRBV14 and TRBJ2-5, is EAGVTQFPSHSVIEKGQTVTLRCDPISGHDNLYWYRRVMGKEIKFLLHFVKESKQDESGMPNNRFLAERTGGTYSTLKVQPAELEDSGVYFCASSQAQGGETQYFGPGTRLLVL.

The CDR3 loop reads CASTLSRTQNIQYF. The CDR3 bases are TGTGCCAGCACCCTAAGCAGGACGCAAAACATTCAGTACTTC. The V gene is TRBV21-1, the J gene TRBJ2-4. TRBV21-1 is shown as a pseudogene. The CDR3 has 14 amino acids.